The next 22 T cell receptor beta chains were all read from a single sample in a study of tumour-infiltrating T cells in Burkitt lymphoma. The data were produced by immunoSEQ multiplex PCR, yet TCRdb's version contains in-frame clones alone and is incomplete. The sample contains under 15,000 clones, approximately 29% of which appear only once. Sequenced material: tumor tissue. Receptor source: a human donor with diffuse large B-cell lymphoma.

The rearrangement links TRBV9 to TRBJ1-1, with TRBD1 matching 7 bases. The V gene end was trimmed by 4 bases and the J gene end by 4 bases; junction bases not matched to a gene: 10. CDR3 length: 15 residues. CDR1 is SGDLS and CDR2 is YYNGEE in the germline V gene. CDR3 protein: CASSTTGTEVTEAFF. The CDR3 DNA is TGTGCCAGCAGCACAACCGGGACAGAGGTCACTGAAGCTTTCTTT. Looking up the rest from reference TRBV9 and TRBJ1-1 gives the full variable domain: DSGVTQTPKHLITATGQRVTLRCSPRSGDLSVYWYQQSLDQGLQFLIQYYNGEERAKGNILERFSAQQFPDLHSELNLSSLELGDSALYFCASSTTGTEVTEAFFGQGTRLTVV.

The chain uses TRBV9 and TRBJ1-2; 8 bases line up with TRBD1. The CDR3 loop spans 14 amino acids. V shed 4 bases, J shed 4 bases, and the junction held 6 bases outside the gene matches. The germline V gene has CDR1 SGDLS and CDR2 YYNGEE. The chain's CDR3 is CASSIGTGLYGYTF. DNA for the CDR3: TGTGCCAGCAGCATAGGGACAGGCCTCTATGGCTACACCTTC.

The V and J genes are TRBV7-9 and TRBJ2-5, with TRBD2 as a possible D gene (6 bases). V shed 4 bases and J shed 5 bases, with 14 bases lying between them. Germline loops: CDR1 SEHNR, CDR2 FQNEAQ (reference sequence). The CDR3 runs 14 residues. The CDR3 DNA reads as TGTGCCAGCAGCTGGGACTGGAAAAGGGAGACCCAGTACTTC. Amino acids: CASSWDWKRETQYF.

The CDR3 DNA reads TGTGCCAGCATCGTCGGGGCAGGCAGTAATGAAAAACTGTTTTTT. This encodes CASIVGAGSNEKLFF. The gene calls are TRBV2 and TRBJ1-4, with D possibly being TRBD1 (5 bases). Germline V CDR1 and CDR2: SNHLY, FYNNEI. This CDR3 has 15 residues. V shed 7 bases and J shed 4 bases, with 16 bases lying between them. The variable domain in full, with the rest retrieved from reference TRBV2 and TRBJ1-4, is EPEVTQTPSHQVTQMGQEVILRCVPISNHLYFYWYRQILGQKVEFLVSFYNNEISEKSEIFDDQFSVERPDGSNFTLKIRSTKLEDSAMYFCASIVGAGSNEKLFFGSGTQLSVL.

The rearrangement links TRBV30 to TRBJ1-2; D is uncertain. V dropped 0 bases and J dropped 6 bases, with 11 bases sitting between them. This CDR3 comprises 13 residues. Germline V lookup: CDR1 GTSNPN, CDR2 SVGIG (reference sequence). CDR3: CAWSVQPPNGYTF. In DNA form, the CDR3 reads TGTGCCTGGAGTGTACAACCCCCGAATGGCTACACCTTC.

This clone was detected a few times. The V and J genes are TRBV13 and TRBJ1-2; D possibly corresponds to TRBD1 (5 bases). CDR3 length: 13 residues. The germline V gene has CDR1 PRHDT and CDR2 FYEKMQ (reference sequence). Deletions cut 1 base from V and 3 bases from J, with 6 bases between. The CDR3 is CASSLAGYYGYTF. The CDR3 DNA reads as TGTGCCAGCAGCTTAGCAGGGTACTATGGCTACACCTTC.

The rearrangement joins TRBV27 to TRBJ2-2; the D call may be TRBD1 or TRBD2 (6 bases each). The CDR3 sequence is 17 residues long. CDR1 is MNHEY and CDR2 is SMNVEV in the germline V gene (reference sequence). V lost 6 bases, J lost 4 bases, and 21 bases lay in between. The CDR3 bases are TGTGCCAGCAGACTCCTCAACGGGGGCGCAGGCACCGGGGAGCTGTTTTTT. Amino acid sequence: CASRLLNGGAGTGELFF.

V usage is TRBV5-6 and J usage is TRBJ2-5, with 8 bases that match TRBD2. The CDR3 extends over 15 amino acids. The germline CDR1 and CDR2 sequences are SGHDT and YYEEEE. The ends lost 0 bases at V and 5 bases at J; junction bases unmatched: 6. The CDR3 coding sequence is TGTGCCAGCAGCTTGGCAGCGGGAGATAGCGAGACCCAGTACTTC. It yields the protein CASSLAAGDSETQYF.

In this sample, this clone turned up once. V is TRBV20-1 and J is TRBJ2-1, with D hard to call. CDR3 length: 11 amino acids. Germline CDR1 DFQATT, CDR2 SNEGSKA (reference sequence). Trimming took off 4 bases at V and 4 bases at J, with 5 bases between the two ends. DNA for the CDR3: TGCAGTGCTAACAATTACAATGAGCAGTTCTTC. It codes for CSANNYNEQFF.

The CDR3 reads CSAVKSGETGELFF. As DNA, the CDR3 is TGCAGCGCTGTGAAGTCTGGGGAGACCGGGGAGCTGTTTTTT. The rearrangement links TRBV29-1 to TRBJ2-2, with D maybe TRBD2 (5 bases). Germline-derived CDR1 and CDR2 are SQVTM and ANQGSEA. This CDR3 region has 14 residues. V was cut by 7 bases and J by 5 bases, with 17 bases left in between.

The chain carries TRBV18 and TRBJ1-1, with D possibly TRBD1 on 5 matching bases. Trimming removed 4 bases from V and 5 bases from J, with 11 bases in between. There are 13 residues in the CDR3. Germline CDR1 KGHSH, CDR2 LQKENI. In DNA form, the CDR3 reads TGTGCCAGCTCACAGGGGCAGGAGACTGAAGCTTTCTTT. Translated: CASSQGQETEAFF.

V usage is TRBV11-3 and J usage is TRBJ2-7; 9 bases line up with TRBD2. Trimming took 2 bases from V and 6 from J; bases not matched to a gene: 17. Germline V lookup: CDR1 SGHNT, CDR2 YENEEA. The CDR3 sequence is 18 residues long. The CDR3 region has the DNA TGTGCCAGCAGCTTATGCCACCCGCGGGGACGCGGGAGGGGCGAGCAGTACTTC. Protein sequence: CASSLCHPRGRGRGEQYF. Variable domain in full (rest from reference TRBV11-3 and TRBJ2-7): EAGVVQSPRYKIIEKKQPVAFWCNPISGHNTLYWYLQNLGQGPELLIRYENEEAVDDSQLPKDRFSAERLKGVDSTLKIQPAELGDSAVYLCASSLCHPRGRGRGEQYFGPGTRLTVT.

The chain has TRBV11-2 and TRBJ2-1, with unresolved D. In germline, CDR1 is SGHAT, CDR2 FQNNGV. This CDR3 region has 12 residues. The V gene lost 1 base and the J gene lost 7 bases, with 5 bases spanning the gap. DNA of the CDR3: TGTGCCAGCAGCTTAGTGGGTAATGAGCAGTTCTTC. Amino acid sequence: CASSLVGNEQFF.

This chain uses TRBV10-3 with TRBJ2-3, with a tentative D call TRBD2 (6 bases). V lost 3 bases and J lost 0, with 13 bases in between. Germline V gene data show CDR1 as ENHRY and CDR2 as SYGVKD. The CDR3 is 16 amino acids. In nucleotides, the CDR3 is TGTGCCATCAGTGAACGCTCTAGCGCAAGCACAGATACGCAGTATTTT. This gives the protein CAISERSSASTDTQYF.

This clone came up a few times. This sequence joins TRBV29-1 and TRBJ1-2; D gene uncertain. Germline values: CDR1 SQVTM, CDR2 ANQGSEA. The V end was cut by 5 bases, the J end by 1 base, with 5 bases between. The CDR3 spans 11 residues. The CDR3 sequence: CSVRHNYGYTF. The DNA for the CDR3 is TGCAGCGTTCGACATAACTATGGCTACACCTTC.

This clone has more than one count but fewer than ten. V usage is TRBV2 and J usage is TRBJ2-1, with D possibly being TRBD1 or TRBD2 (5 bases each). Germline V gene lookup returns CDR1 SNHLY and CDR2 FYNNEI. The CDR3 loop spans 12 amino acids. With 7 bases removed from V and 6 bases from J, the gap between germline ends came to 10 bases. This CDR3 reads CASMGVSNEQFF. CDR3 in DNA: TGTGCCAGCATGGGGGTTTCCAATGAGCAGTTCTTC.

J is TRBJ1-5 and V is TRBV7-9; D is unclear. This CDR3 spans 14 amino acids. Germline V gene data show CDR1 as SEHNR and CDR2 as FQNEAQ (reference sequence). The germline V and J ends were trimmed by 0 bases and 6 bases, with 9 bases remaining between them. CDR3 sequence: CASSLAGFGQPQHF. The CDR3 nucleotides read TGTGCCAGCAGCTTAGCAGGGTTCGGTCAGCCCCAGCATTTT.

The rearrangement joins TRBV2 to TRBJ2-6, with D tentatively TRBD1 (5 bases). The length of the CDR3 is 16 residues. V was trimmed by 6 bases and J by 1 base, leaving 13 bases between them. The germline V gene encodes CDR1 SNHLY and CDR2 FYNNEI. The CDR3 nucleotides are TGTGCCAGCAGGGCCCCCGACAGTTCTGGGGCCAACGTCCTGACTTTC. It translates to CASRAPDSSGANVLTF.

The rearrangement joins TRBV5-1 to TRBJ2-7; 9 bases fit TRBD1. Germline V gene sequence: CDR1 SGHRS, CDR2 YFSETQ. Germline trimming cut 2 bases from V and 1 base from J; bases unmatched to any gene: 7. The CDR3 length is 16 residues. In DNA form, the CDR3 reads TGCGCCAGCAGCTTTGGGACAGGGCTTTTGTCCTACGAGCAGTACTTC. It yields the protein CASSFGTGLLSYEQYF.

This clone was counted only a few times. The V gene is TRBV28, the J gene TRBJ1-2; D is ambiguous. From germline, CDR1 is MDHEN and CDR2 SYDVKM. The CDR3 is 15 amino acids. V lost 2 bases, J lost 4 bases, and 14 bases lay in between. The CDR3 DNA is TGTGCCAGCAGTTTAGCGGGTCCCGCTTCCTATGGCTACACCTTC. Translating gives CASSLAGPASYGYTF.

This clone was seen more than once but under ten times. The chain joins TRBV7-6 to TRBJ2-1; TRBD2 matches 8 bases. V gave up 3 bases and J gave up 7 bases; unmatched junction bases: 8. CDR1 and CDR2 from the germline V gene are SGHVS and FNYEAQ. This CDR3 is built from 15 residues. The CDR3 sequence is CASSLSSGNLNEQFF. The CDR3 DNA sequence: TGTGCCAGCAGCTTGAGTAGCGGGAATCTGAATGAGCAGTTCTTC.

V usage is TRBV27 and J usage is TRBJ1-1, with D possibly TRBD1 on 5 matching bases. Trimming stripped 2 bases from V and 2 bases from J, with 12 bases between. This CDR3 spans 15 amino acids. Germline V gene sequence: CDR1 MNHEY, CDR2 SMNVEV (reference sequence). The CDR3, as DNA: TGTGCCAGCAGTTTAACCGACAGACCAAACACTGAAGCTTTCTTT. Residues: CASSLTDRPNTEAFF.